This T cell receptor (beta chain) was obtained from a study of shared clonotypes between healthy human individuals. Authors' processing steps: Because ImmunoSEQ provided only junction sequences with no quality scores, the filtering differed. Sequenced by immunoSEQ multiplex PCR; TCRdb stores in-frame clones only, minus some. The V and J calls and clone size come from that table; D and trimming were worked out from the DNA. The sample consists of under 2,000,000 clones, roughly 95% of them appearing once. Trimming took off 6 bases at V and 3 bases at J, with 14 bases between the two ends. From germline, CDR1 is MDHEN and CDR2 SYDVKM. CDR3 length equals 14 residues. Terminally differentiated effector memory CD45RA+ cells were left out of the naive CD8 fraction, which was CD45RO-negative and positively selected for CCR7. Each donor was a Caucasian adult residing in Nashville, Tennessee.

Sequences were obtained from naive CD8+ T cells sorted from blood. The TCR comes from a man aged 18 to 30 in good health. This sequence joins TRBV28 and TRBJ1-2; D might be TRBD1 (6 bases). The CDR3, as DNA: TGTGCCAGCAGCCCTTTTACAGGGTACTATGGCTACACCTTC. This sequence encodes CASSPFTGYYGYTF.